The source of this T cell receptor beta chain is a study of TIL therapy for anti-PD-1-resistant metastatic lung cancer. Germline V gene sequence: CDR1 LGHNA, CDR2 YSLEER. V shed 1 base and J 1 base; nucleotides not matched to a gene: 2. The CDR3 runs to 15 residues. The libraries were made with immunoSEQ v3. Clones were read by immunoSEQ multiplex PCR, and TCRdb kept only the in-frame ones, dropping some. The sample records just under 60,000 clones, less than 85% being singletons. Noted time point: pre-treatment sample, taken before nivolumab and TIL therapy. Sequenced here: blood, sampled at baseline. V and J are TRBV4-3 and TRBJ1-1, with 8 bases lining up with TRBD1. The clonotype originates from a person aged 30 to 80 with non-small cell lung cancer. DNA of the CDR3: TGCGCCAGCAGCCAAGGGACAGGGTCGAACACTGAAGCTTTCTTT. It is translated as CASSQGTGSNTEAFF.